This TCR beta chain was profiled in a study of shared clonotypes between healthy human individuals. Study outcomes and limitations: All-four-donor shared clonotypes had higher generation probabilities than non-shared clonotypes did.

CD45RO+ cells joined CCR7-negative CD45RA+ TemRA cells to form CD8 memory. Deep was the level used in running the assay. Researchers divided each subset's genomic DNA evenly across several immunoSEQ plates. Some clones are missing from TCRdb's copy, which holds only in-frame ones; the method was immunoSEQ multiplex PCR. The sample has approximately 100,000 clones, around 65% seen once; the top ten hold roughly a quarter. Trimming removed 1 base from V and 1 base from J, with 8 bases in between. Looked up from germline, CDR1 is MNHNS and CDR2 is SASEGT. The CDR3 has 15 residues. Of note for this clone: Its antigen remains unknown.

The origin of this receptor is a woman aged 25 to 39 in good health. Specimen: memory CD8+ T cells sorted from blood. Subset indicated: CD45RO+ cells pooled with CCR7-negative TemRA cells. The chain combines TRBV6-1 with TRBJ2-1; D is unclear. For the CDR3, the DNA is TGTGCCAGCAGTGAAGAGGCGTTTTCCTACAATGAGCAGTTCTTC. Residues: CASSEEAFSYNEQFF.